The clone carrying this T cell receptor (beta chain) appeared a few times. The CDR3 consists of 17 residues. This entry belongs to a study of blood T cell repertoires in COVID-19. Study-wide context: The United States, Italy and Spain were the sources of the acute and convalescent COVID-19 samples. PBMCs, B-cell-depleted T cells, or T cells were the source of the cDNA or gDNA that made up the material.

As originally analysed: How many nucleated cells were present was estimated from reference gene primer amplification. Assay used: immunoSEQ multiplex PCR; TCRdb lists only in-frame clones, some missing. V and J calls and clone size are copied from that table; D and trimming were computed from the DNA. Of a few hundred thousand clones listed, 80% to 90% were seen once; the top ten hold 1.4%. This clonotype was obtained from a woman aged 40-49 years who had recovered from COVID-19. Sequencing was done on a sample of peripheral blood. This chain joins TRBV21-1 and TRBJ2-2; the table's D call of TRBD1 was not tested on the DNA. TRBV21-1 is designated a pseudogene. The CDR3: CASSKKGDTNDTGELFF. CDR3 in DNA: TGTGCCAGCAGCAAAAAAGGGGACACCAATGACACCGGGGAGCTGTTTTTT.